This passage covers 16 T cell receptor beta chains from one sample sequenced in a study of type 1 regulatory T cells. MiXCR was run by TCRdb on the reads, yielding one entry per CDR3 protein. The sample has some 100,000 distinct CDR3 sequences; around a third are singletons. Sequenced input: CD4+ T cells, either the whole sample or a sorted fraction (not recorded which). The receptors stem from a human donor in good health.

This clonotype was seen more than once but under ten times. This sequence joins TRBV27 and TRBJ2-7, with D possibly TRBD2 on 5 matching bases. V gave up 3 bases and J gave up 5 bases, with 14 bases separating them. This CDR3 is 14 amino acids long. Germline V gives CDR1 MNHEY, CDR2 SMNVEV (reference sequence). The CDR3 protein is CASSFRGTPNEQYF. As DNA, the CDR3 is TGTGCCAGCAGTTTCCGGGGAACCCCTAACGAGCAGTACTTC.

Regarding this clonotype: An end of the junction differs from the germline gene, which may be a read error. J is TRBJ2-5 and V is TRBV29-1; D is perhaps TRBD1 or TRBD2 (5 bases each). This CDR3 is built from 11 residues. Germline lookup yields CDR1 SQVTM and CDR2 ANQGSEA. CDR3: CSAGSDWGLNF. In DNA, the CDR3 is TGCAGCGCCGGGTCAGACTGGGGGTTGAACTTC.

At least ten counts were recorded for this clonotype. V gene TRBV6-2 or TRBV6-3 combines with J gene TRBJ2-5; D not certain. Trimming shortened V by 3 bases and J by 2 bases, and 7 bases separated the two germline ends. Germline V gene lookup returns CDR1 MNHEY and CDR2 SVGEGT. The CDR3 is 13 residues long. The chain's CDR3 is CASSYFIQETQYF. CDR3 nucleotide sequence: TGTGCCAGCAGTTATTTCATACAAGAGACCCAGTACTTC.

Only one count was recorded for this clonotype. This chain uses TRBV4-3 with TRBJ2-7, with 7 bases matching TRBD1. CDR1 is LGHNA, CDR2 YSLEER, per germline. Trimming removed 1 base from V and 0 bases from J; junction bases left unmatched: 6. This CDR3 is 16 amino acids long. CDR3 nucleotide sequence: TGCGCCAGCAGCCAAGGGACAGGCACACCCTCCTACGAGCAGTACTTC. This sequence encodes CASSQGTGTPSYEQYF.

This chain links TRBV14 with TRBJ2-5; D unresolved. The CDR3 length is 15 residues. The germline V and J ends were trimmed by 2 bases and 1 base, with 11 bases remaining between them. Germline V gene sequence: CDR1 SGHDN, CDR2 FVKESK. The CDR3 DNA sequence: TGTGCCAGCAGCCAAAAAGGACGGACCCAAGAGACCCAGTACTTC. Translation: CASSQKGRTQETQYF. Full variable domain (outside the CDR3, taken from reference TRBV14 and TRBJ2-5): EAGVTQFPSHSVIEKGQTVTLRCDPISGHDNLYWYRRVMGKEIKFLLHFVKESKQDESGMPNNRFLAERTGGTYSTLKVQPAELEDSGVYFCASSQKGRTQETQYFGPGTRLLVL.

Remarks on this clonotype: Here the CDR3 omits its conserved ending phenylalanine or tryptophan, so a read error is the likely source. The rearrangement joins TRBV5-1 to TRBJ2-1; possible D gene TRBD1, 5 bases. The CDR3 is made up of 13 amino acids. Germline CDR1 reads SGHRS; CDR2 reads YFSETQ. With 4 bases removed from V and 9 bases from J, the gap between germline ends came to 14 bases. CDR3 in DNA: TGCGCCAGCAGCCCGTCTGGGGCAGTTGAGCAGTTCCTC. Its protein is CASSPSGAVEQFL.

In this sample, this clonotype turned up once. This chain connects TRBV19 to TRBJ2-2; 7 bases align to TRBD2. Per germline, CDR1 LNHDA and CDR2 SQIVND (reference sequence). V shed 6 bases, J shed 4 bases, and the junction held 11 bases outside the gene matches. There are 16 residues in the CDR3. The CDR3 protein is CASRLGTIGSTGELFF. CDR3 DNA sequence: TGTGCCAGTAGACTCGGGACTATCGGGAGCACCGGGGAGCTGTTTTTT.

This clonotype was seen at least ten times. The V gene is TRBV7-9, the J gene TRBJ2-7; maybe TRBD2 (6 bases). Germline lookup yields CDR1 SEHNR and CDR2 FQNEAQ (reference sequence). The CDR3 contains 15 residues. V gave up 5 bases and J gave up 3 bases, with 17 bases separating them. This CDR3 reads CASSPKRAVGYEQYF. DNA of the CDR3: TGTGCCAGCAGCCCCAAGCGGGCGGTGGGCTACGAGCAGTACTTC.

This clonotype was counted between two and nine times. The gene calls are TRBV7-8 and TRBJ1-2; D gene uncertain. Trimming stripped 1 base from V and 6 bases from J, with 9 bases between. The CDR3 runs 13 residues. Germline CDR1 SGHVS, CDR2 FQNEAQ. As DNA, the CDR3 is TGTGCCAGCAGCTTAGGCGGGCAGAATGGCTACACCTTC. Its protein is CASSLGGQNGYTF.

This clonotype was found a few times. Here the CDR3 reads CASSQVDDQPQHF. The CDR3 nucleotides read TGTGCCAGCAGCCAAGTAGATGATCAGCCCCAGCATTTT. The rearrangement joins TRBV4-2 to TRBJ1-5; no clear D gene. V lost 1 base, J lost 5 bases, and 6 bases lay in between. This CDR3 spans 13 amino acids. Per the germline V gene, CDR1 is LGHNA and CDR2 is YNFKEQ.

This clonotype was detected only a few times. CDR3 sequence: CASSFQGTNTGELFF. The CDR3 DNA follows: TGTGCCAGCAGTTTTCAGGGGACGAACACCGGGGAGCTGTTTTTT. The chain employs TRBV12-3 or TRBV12-4 and TRBJ2-2; D is possibly TRBD1 (6 bases). Trimming took off 3 bases at V and 0 bases at J, with 8 bases between the two ends. The CDR3 is made up of 15 amino acids.

This clonotype was counted only a few times. The chain couples TRBV29-1 to TRBJ2-7; D is unresolved. Trimming removed 3 bases at V and 5 bases at J, with 8 bases between. Germline V gives CDR1 SQVTM, CDR2 ANQGSEA. The length of the CDR3 is 11 residues. As DNA, the CDR3 is TGCAGCGTTGATATGGGTCACGAGCAGTACTTC. It specifies CSVDMGHEQYF.

This clonotype was counted between two and nine times. The rearrangement joins TRBV28 to TRBJ2-7; 7 nucleotides agree with TRBD2. This CDR3 is 16 amino acids long. Germline-derived CDR1 and CDR2 are MDHEN and SYDVKM. J lost 2 bases, V lost 1 base, and 8 bases had no gene match. The CDR3 loop is CASSLFGGSDTYEQYF. CDR3 in DNA: TGTGCCAGCAGTTTATTCGGCGGGAGCGATACCTACGAGCAGTACTTC.

In this sample, this clonotype turned up a few times. This chain links TRBV28 with TRBJ2-7; no clear D gene. Germline loops: CDR1 MDHEN, CDR2 SYDVKM. V lost 1 base, J lost 6 bases, and 7 bases lay in between. This CDR3 spans 12 amino acids. As DNA, the CDR3 is TGTGCCAGCAGTTTATTCCCAGGCGAGCAGTACTTC. This gives the protein CASSLFPGEQYF.

V is TRBV28 and J is TRBJ2-7, with TRBD1 matching over 9 bases. CDR1 is MDHEN, CDR2 SYDVKM, per germline. Trimming took 6 bases from V and 4 from J; bases not matched to a gene: 10. This CDR3 contains 15 residues. The CDR3 is CASRTGGQGGYEQYF. For the CDR3, the DNA is TGTGCCAGCAGAACCGGGGGACAGGGAGGTTACGAGCAGTACTTC.

This chain joins TRBV14 and TRBJ2-3; D remains ambiguous. V gave up 4 bases and J gave up 2 bases, with 10 bases separating them. This CDR3 has 14 residues. Germline CDR1 is SGHDN and CDR2 is FVKESK. The CDR3 sequence: CASSLRPSTDTQYF. The CDR3 nucleotides are TGTGCCAGCAGCCTAAGACCCTCCACAGATACGCAGTATTTT. The full variable domain, rest sourced from reference TRBV14 and TRBJ2-3, is EAGVTQFPSHSVIEKGQTVTLRCDPISGHDNLYWYRRVMGKEIKFLLHFVKESKQDESGMPNNRFLAERTGGTYSTLKVQPAELEDSGVYFCASSLRPSTDTQYFGPGTRLTVL.